This TCR beta chain derives from a study of blood T cell repertoires in COVID-19. The overall study: The samples span acute and convalescent COVID-19 from the United States, Italy and Spain.

The CDR3 runs 16 residues. V gave up 3 bases and J gave up 2 bases, with 14 bases separating them. Germline CDR1 SGHRS, CDR2 YFSETQ. Per the authors' pipeline: By means of reference gene primer amplification, nucleated cell counts were estimated. Assay: immunoSEQ multiplex PCR; the TCRdb copy retains only in-frame clones and omits some. V, J and clone size derive from that table, while D and trimming were established from the DNA sequence. The table has about 190,000 clones, approximately 78% seen once. The chain joins TRBV5-1 to TRBJ2-2; D is possibly TRBD1 (6 bases). The origin of this receptor is a woman older than 75 with active or convalescent COVID-19. Sequencing used peripheral blood. CDR3 amino acids: CASSSLDRINTGELFF. The CDR3 bases are TGCGCCAGCAGCTCCCTAGACAGGATAAACACCGGGGAGCTGTTTTTT.